Listed below are T cell receptor beta chains from one sample, sequenced in a study of vaccination and CD4 T cells after COVID-19. For these TCRs, the target antigens are not known. TCRdb reprocessed the PCR reads via MiXCR and lists one record per CDR3 protein. The sample holds 11,000 to 15,000 distinct CDR3 sequences; about three fifths are singletons and the top ten take around 14%. Specimen: CD4+ T cells from blood, cultured in vitro. All receptors come from a human donor who had recovered from COVID-19. Each CDR3 is given with its conserved first and last residue. The D gene is left open where the match is weak. Clone size is shown for a subset of rows, as once, few, many or a class of expanded clone.

j_call: TRBJ2-3; d_call: TRBD1; v_call: TRBV20-1; clone_size: few; cdr3_aa: CSASFGQGVSDTQYF; cdr3_nt: TGCAGTGCTAGCTTTGGACAGGGGGTCTCAGATACGCAGTATTTT
j_call: TRBJ2-7; d_call: NA; v_call: TRBV6-5; clone_size: NA; cdr3_aa: CASSYYSPNSYEQYF; cdr3_nt: TGTGCCAGCAGTTACTATAGCCCGAACTCCTACGAGCAGTACTTC
j_call: TRBJ2-5; d_call: TRBD2; v_call: TRBV7-9; clone_size: NA; cdr3_aa: CASSRPVRASGTEETQYF; cdr3_nt: TGTGCCAGCAGCCGCCCGGTCAGGGCTAGCGGGACTGAAGAGACCCAGTACTTC
j_call: TRBJ2-3; d_call: NA; v_call: TRBV20-1; clone_size: NA; cdr3_aa: CSARAGTRVHTQYF; cdr3_nt: TGCAGTGCTAGAGCCGGGACCCGGGTCCATACGCAGTATTTT
j_call: TRBJ1-1; d_call: NA; v_call: TRBV20-1; clone_size: NA; cdr3_aa: CSADGFAEAFF; cdr3_nt: TGCAGTGCCGATGGGTTCGCTGAAGCTTTCTTT
j_call: TRBJ1-1; d_call: NA; v_call: TRBV24-1; clone_size: NA; cdr3_aa: CATSDLWGSEAFF; cdr3_nt: TGTGCCACCAGTGATTTGTGGGGGTCTGAAGCTTTCTTT
j_call: TRBJ1-1; d_call: NA; v_call: TRBV7-3; clone_size: NA; cdr3_aa: CASSLTANTEAFF; cdr3_nt: TGTGCCAGCAGCTTAACGGCGAACACTGAAGCTTTCTTT
j_call: TRBJ1-6; d_call: TRBD1; v_call: TRBV9; clone_size: NA; cdr3_aa: CASSAHRDSDGEHNSPLHF; cdr3_nt: TGTGCCAGCAGCGCCCACAGGGACAGCGATGGAGAACATAATTCACCCCTCCACTTT
j_call: TRBJ1-5; d_call: NA; v_call: TRBV2; clone_size: NA; cdr3_aa: CASRAFNQPQHF; cdr3_nt: TGTGCCAGCAGGGCATTTAATCAGCCCCAGCATTTT
j_call: TRBJ2-5; d_call: TRBD2; v_call: TRBV30; clone_size: NA; cdr3_aa: CALAGAGGTEETQYF; cdr3_nt: TGTGCCTTGGCAGGAGCGGGAGGGACAGAAGAGACCCAGTACTTC
j_call: TRBJ1-5; d_call: NA; v_call: TRBV12-3/TRBV12-4; clone_size: NA; cdr3_aa: CASSRLGQPQHF; cdr3_nt: TGTGCCAGCAGTCGCCTAGGTCAGCCCCAGCATTTT
j_call: TRBJ1-5; d_call: TRBD1; v_call: TRBV20-1; clone_size: NA; cdr3_aa: CSATRTGVRNQPQHF; cdr3_nt: TGCAGTGCTACTCGGACAGGGGTACGCAATCAGCCCCAGCATTTT
j_call: TRBJ1-1; d_call: TRBD1; v_call: TRBV5-4; clone_size: NA; cdr3_aa: CASSIGTGGRPSEAFF; cdr3_nt: TGTGCCAGCAGCATCGGGACAGGGGGTCGACCGAGTGAAGCTTTCTTT
j_call: TRBJ1-1; d_call: NA; v_call: TRBV10-3; clone_size: NA; cdr3_aa: CAISDRRVSTEAFF; cdr3_nt: TGTGCCATCAGTGACAGGAGAGTGTCCACTGAAGCTTTCTTT
j_call: TRBJ1-2; d_call: NA; v_call: TRBV28; clone_size: NA; cdr3_aa: CASSFRGYYGYTF; cdr3_nt: TGTGCCAGCAGTTTCAGGGGTTACTATGGCTACACCTTC
j_call: TRBJ2-3; d_call: TRBD2; v_call: TRBV19; clone_size: NA; cdr3_aa: CASRRGDATDTQYF; cdr3_nt: TGTGCCAGTAGACGGGGGGACGCCACAGATACGCAGTATTTT
j_call: TRBJ2-3; d_call: NA; v_call: TRBV2; clone_size: NA; cdr3_aa: CASSRLTSTDTQYF; cdr3_nt: TGTGCCAGCAGTAGACTAACTAGCACAGATACGCAGTATTTT
j_call: TRBJ1-6; d_call: TRBD1; v_call: TRBV28; clone_size: few; cdr3_aa: CASRGLTGGSSPLHF; cdr3_nt: TGTGCCAGCCGTGGTTTGACAGGGGGCTCATCACCCCTCCACTTT
j_call: TRBJ2-5; d_call: NA; v_call: TRBV30; clone_size: NA; cdr3_aa: CAWSHRVPGSQETQYF; cdr3_nt: TGTGCCTGGAGTCATAGGGTTCCGGGTTCCCAAGAGACCCAGTACTTC
j_call: TRBJ2-3; d_call: TRBD2; v_call: TRBV28; clone_size: NA; cdr3_aa: CASSLALSGRATDTQYF; cdr3_nt: TGTGCCAGCAGTTTGGCCCTCAGCGGGAGGGCCACAGATACGCAGTATTTT
j_call: TRBJ2-2; d_call: TRBD1; v_call: TRBV20-1; clone_size: NA; cdr3_aa: CSANQGADTGELFF; cdr3_nt: TGCAGTGCTAACCAGGGGGCAGATACCGGGGAGCTGTTTTTT
j_call: TRBJ1-1; d_call: NA; v_call: TRBV20-1; clone_size: NA; cdr3_aa: CSATGPRRTEAFF; cdr3_nt: TGCAGTGCCACGGGACCCAGGCGGACTGAAGCTTTCTTT
j_call: TRBJ2-5; d_call: NA; v_call: TRBV20-1; clone_size: few; cdr3_aa: CSARDDDQETQYF; cdr3_nt: TGCAGTGCTAGAGACGACGACCAAGAGACCCAGTACTTC
j_call: TRBJ2-5; d_call: TRBD2; v_call: TRBV7-2; clone_size: NA; cdr3_aa: CASSSEAGVSKTQYF; cdr3_nt: TGTGCCAGCAGCAGCGAAGCGGGAGTATCGAAGACCCAGTACTTC
j_call: TRBJ1-5; d_call: NA; v_call: TRBV18; clone_size: NA; cdr3_aa: CASSPTQNQPQHF; cdr3_nt: TGTGCCAGCTCACCAACTCAAAATCAGCCCCAGCATTTT
j_call: TRBJ1-2; d_call: NA; v_call: TRBV7-2; clone_size: NA; cdr3_aa: CASSLGIRYGYTF; cdr3_nt: TGTGCCAGCAGCTTAGGGATCAGATATGGCTACACCTTC
j_call: TRBJ2-2; d_call: TRBD1; v_call: TRBV10-3; clone_size: NA; cdr3_aa: CAIGTANTGELFF; cdr3_nt: TGTGCCATTGGGACAGCGAACACCGGGGAGCTGTTTTTT
j_call: TRBJ2-5; d_call: NA; v_call: TRBV19; clone_size: NA; cdr3_aa: CASAGAQETQYF; cdr3_nt: TGTGCCAGTGCCGGGGCCCAAGAGACCCAGTACTTC